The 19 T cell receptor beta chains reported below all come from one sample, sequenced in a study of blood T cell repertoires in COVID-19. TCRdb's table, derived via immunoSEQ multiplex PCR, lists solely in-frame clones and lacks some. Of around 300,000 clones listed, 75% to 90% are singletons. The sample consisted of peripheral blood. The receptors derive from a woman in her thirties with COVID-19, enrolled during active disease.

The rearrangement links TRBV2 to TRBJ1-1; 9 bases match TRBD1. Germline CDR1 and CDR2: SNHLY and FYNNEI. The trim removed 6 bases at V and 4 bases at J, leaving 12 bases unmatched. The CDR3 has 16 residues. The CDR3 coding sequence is TGTGCCAGCAGGTTCAACCCATCGACAGGGGGCACTGAAGCTTTCTTT. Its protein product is CASRFNPSTGGTEAFF.

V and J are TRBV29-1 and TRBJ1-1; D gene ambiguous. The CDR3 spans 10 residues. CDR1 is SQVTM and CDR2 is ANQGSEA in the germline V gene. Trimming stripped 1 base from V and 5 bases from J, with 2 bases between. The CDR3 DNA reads TGCAGCGTTGAAGCGACTGAAGCTTTCTTT. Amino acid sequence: CSVEATEAFF.

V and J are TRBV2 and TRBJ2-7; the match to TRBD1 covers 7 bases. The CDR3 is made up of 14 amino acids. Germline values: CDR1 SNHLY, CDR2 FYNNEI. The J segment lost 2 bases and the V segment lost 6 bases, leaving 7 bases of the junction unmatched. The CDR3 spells CASSRQGETYEQYF. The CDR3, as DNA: TGTGCCAGCAGCCGACAGGGAGAGACCTACGAGCAGTACTTC. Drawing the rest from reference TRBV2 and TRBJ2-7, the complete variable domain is EPEVTQTPSHQVTQMGQEVILRCVPISNHLYFYWYRQILGQKVEFLVSFYNNEISEKSEIFDDQFSVERPDGSNFTLKIRSTKLEDSAMYFCASSRQGETYEQYFGPGTRLTVT.

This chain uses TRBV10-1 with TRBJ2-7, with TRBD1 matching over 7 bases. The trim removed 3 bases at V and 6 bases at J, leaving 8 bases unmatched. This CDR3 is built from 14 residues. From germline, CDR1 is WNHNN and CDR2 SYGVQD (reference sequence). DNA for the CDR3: TGCGCCAGCAGTGACCACTACCGGGACAGCGAGCAGTACTTC. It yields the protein CASSDHYRDSEQYF.

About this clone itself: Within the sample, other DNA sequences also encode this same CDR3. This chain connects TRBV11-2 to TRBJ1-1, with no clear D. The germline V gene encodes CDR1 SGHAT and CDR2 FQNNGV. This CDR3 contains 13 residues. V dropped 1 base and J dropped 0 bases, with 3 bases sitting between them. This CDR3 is CASSLGVNTEAFF. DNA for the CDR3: TGTGCCAGCAGCTTAGGAGTGAACACTGAAGCTTTCTTT.

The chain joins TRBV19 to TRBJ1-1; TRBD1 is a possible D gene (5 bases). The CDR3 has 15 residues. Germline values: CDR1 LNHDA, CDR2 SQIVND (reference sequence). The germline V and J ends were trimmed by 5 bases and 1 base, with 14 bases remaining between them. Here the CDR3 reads CASSSSGVGNTEAFF. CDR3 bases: TGTGCCAGTAGTTCATCGGGGGTTGGGAACACTGAAGCTTTCTTT.

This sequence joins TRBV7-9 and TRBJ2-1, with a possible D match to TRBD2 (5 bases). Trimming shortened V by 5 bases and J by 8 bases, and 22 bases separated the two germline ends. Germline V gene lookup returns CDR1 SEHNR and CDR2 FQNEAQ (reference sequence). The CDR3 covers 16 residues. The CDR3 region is CASSLSVAILADEQFF. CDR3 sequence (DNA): TGTGCCAGCAGCCTAAGTGTAGCGATACTTGCCGATGAGCAGTTCTTC.

CDR3 residues: CASSFGADPQHF. The CDR3 nucleotides read TGTGCCAGCAGTTTTGGGGCCGATCCCCAGCATTTT. This sequence joins TRBV12-3 or TRBV12-4 and TRBJ1-5, with D perhaps TRBD1 (5 bases). V lost 3 bases and J 10 bases, leaving 10 bases between the germline ends. The length of the CDR3 is 12 residues.

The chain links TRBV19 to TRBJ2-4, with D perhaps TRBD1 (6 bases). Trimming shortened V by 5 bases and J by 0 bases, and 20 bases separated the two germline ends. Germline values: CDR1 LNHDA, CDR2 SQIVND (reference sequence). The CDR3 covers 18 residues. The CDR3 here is CASSSDTGWSLAKNIQYF. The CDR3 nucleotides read TGTGCCAGTAGTTCCGACACAGGGTGGAGCCTAGCCAAAAACATTCAGTACTTC.

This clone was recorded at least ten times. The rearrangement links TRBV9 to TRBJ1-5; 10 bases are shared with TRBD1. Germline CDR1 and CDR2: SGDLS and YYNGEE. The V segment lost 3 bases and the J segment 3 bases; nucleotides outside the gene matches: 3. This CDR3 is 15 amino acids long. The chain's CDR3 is CASSEGQGYNQPQHF. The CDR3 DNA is TGTGCCAGCAGCGAGGGACAGGGGTACAATCAGCCCCAGCATTTT.

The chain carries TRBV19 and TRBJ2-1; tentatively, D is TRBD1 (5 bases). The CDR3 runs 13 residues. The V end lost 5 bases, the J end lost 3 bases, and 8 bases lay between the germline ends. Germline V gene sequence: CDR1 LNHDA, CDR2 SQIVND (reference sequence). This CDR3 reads CASSLRGYNEQFF. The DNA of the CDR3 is TGTGCCAGTAGTTTAAGGGGCTACAATGAGCAGTTCTTC.

The CDR3 DNA follows: TGTGCCAGCAGTCCGAGCACTAGCGATTACGAGCAGTACTTC. Its protein product is CASSPSTSDYEQYF. V is TRBV28 and J is TRBJ2-7, with TRBD2 matching over 7 bases. Germline trimming cut 5 bases from V and 4 bases from J; bases unmatched to any gene: 8. The CDR3 has 14 amino acids. From germline, CDR1 is MDHEN and CDR2 SYDVKM.

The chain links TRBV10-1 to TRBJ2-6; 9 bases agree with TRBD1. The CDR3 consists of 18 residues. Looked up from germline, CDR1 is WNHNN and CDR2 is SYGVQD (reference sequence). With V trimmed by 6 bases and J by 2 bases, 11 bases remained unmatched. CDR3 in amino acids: CASSPGTGFSTGANVLTF. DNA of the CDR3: TGCGCCAGCAGCCCCGGGACAGGGTTCTCCACTGGGGCCAACGTCCTGACTTTC.

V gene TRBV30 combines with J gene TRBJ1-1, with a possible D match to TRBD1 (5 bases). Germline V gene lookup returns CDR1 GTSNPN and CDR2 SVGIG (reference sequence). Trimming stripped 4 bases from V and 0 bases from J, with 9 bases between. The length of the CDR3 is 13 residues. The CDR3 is CAWNRPLNTEAFF. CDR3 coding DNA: TGTGCCTGGAACAGGCCCTTGAACACTGAAGCTTTCTTT.

CDR3 region: CASRAGPYNEQFF. CDR3 in DNA: TGTGCCAGCAGAGCGGGACCCTACAATGAGCAGTTCTTC. This chain connects TRBV7-8 to TRBJ2-1; TRBD2 matches 7 bases. V shed 6 bases, J shed 2 bases, and the junction held 1 base outside the gene matches. Per germline, CDR1 SGHVS and CDR2 FQNEAQ. The CDR3 runs to 13 residues.

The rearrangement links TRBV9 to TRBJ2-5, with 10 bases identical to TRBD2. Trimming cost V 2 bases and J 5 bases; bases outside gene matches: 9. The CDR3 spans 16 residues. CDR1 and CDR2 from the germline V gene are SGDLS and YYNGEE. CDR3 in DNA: TGTGCCAGCAGCGTGGAGAGCGGGAGGGCCGAGGAGACCCAGTACTTC. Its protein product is CASSVESGRAEETQYF.

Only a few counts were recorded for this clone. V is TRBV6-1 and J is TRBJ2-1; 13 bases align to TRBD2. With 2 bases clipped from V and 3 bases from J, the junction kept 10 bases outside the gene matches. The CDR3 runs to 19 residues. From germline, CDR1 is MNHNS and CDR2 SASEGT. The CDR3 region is CASSERGLAGRGIYNEQFF. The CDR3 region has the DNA TGTGCCAGCAGTGAAAGGGGACTAGCGGGAAGAGGGATCTACAATGAGCAGTTCTTC.

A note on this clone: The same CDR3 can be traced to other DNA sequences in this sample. CDR3 bases: TGTGCCAGCAGCTTAGGACTAGCGGAAGAGACCCAGTACTTC. Its protein is CASSLGLAEETQYF. The genes are TRBV7-9 and TRBJ2-5; 9 positions match TRBD2. Germline V gene data show CDR1 as SEHNR and CDR2 as FQNEAQ (reference sequence). The CDR3 contains 14 residues. V lost 1 base, J lost 3 bases, and 0 bases stayed unmatched.

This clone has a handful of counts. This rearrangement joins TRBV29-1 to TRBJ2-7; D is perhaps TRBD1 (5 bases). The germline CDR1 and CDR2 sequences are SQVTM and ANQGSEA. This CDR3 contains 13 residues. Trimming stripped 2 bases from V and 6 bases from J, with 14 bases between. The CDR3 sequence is CSVEWSGSGEQYF. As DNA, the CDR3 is TGCAGCGTTGAATGGTCAGGGTCGGGCGAGCAGTACTTC.